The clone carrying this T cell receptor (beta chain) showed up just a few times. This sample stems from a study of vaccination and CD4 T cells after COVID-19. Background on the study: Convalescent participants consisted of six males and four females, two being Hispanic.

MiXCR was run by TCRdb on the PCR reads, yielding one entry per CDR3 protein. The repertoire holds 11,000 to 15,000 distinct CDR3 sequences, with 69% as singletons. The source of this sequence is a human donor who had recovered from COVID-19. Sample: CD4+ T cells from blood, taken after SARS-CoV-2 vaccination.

CDR3 sequence: CASSETGTGGQPQHF. The CDR3 nucleotides are TGTGCCAGCAGCGAAACCGGGACAGGGGGACAGCCCCAGCATTTT. The gene calls are TRBV7-2 and TRBJ1-5, with 11 positions matching TRBD1. Germline assignment: CDR1 SGHTA and CDR2 FQGNSA. The CDR3 length is 15 residues. Trimming at V came to 5 bases and at J to 7 bases, leaving 7 bases not matched to a gene. The full variable domain, with the rest looked up from reference TRBV7-2 and TRBJ1-5, is GAGVSQSPSNKVTEKGKDVELRCDPISGHTALYWYRQSLGQGLEFLIYFQGNSAPDKSGLPSDRFSAERTGGSVSTLTIQRTQQEDSAVYLCASSETGTGGQPQHFGDGTRLSIL.